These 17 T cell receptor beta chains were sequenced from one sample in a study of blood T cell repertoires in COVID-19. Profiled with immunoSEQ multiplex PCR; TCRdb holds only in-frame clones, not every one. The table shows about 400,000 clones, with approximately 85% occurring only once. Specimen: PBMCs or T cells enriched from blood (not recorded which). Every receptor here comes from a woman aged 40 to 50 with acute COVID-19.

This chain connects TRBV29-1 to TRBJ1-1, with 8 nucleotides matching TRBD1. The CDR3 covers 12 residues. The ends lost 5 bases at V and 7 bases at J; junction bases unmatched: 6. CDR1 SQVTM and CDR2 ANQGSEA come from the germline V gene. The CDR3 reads CSVPQGAFEAFF. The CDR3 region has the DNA TGCAGCGTTCCTCAGGGGGCATTTGAAGCTTTCTTT.

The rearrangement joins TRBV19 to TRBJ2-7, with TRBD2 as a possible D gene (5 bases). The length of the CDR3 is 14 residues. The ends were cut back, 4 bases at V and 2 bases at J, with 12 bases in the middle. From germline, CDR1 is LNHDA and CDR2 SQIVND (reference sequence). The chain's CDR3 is CASSRSRDAYEQYF. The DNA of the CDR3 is TGTGCCAGTAGTAGGTCCCGGGATGCCTACGAGCAGTACTTC.

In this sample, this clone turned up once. The CDR3: CASSPQGGGTEAFF. CDR3 sequence (DNA): TGTGCCAGCAGCCCACAGGGAGGGGGCACTGAAGCTTTCTTT. The chain recombines TRBV5-5 with TRBJ1-1; a possible D gene is TRBD1 (6 bases). The V end was cut by 4 bases, the J end by 4 bases, with 14 bases between. The CDR3 extends over 14 amino acids. Germline V CDR1 and CDR2: SGHKS, YYEKEE (reference sequence).

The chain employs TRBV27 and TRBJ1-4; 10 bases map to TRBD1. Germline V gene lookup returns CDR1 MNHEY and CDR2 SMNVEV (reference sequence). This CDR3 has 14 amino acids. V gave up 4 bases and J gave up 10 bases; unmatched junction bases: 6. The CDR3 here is CASSWSGQGGKLFF. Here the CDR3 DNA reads TGTGCCAGCAGTTGGAGCGGACAGGGGGGAAAACTGTTTTTT.

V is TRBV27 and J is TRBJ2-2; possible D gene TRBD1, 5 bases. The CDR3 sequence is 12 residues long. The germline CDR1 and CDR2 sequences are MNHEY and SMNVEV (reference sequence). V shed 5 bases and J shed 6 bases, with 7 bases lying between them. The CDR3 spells CASSLRAGELFF. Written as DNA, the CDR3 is TGTGCCAGCAGTCTCAGGGCCGGGGAGCTGTTTTTT.

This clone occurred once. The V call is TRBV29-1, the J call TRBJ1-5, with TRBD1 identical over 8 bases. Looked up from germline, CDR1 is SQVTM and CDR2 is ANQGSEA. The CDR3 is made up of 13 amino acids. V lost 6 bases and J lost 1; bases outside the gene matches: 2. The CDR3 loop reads CSVRQGSNQPQHF. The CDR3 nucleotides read TGCAGCGTCCGACAGGGGAGCAATCAGCCCCAGCATTTT.

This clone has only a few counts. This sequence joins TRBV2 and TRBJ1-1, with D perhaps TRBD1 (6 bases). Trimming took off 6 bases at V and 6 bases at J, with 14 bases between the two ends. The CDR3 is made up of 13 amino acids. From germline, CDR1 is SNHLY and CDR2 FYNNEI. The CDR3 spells CASRVRQAAEAFF. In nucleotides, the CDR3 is TGTGCCAGCAGAGTCCGACAGGCTGCTGAAGCTTTCTTT.

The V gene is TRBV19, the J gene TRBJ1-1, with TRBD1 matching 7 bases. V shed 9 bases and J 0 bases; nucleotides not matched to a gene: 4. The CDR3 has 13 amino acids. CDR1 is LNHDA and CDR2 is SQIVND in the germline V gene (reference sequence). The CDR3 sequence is CASLTGMNTEAFF. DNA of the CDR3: TGTGCCAGCCTGACAGGGATGAACACTGAAGCTTTCTTT. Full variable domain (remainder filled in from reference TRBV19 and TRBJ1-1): DGGITQSPKYLFRKEGQNVTLSCEQNLNHDAMYWYRQDPGQGLRLIYYSQIVNDFQKGDIAEGYSVSREKKESFPLTVTSAQKNPTAFYLCASLTGMNTEAFFGQGTRLTVV.

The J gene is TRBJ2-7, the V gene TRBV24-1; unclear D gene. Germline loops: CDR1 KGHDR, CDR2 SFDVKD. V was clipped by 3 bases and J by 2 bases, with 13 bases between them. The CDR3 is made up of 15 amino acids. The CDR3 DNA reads TGTGCCACCAGTGATCCGGCAGGCCATACCTACGAGCAGTACTTC. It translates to CATSDPAGHTYEQYF.

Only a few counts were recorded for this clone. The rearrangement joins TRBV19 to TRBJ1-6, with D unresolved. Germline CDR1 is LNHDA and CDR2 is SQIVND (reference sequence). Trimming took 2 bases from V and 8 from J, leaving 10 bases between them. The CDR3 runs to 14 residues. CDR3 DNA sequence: TGTGCCAGTAGTATAAGAGGGCCCGATTCACCCCTCCACTTT. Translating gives CASSIRGPDSPLHF.

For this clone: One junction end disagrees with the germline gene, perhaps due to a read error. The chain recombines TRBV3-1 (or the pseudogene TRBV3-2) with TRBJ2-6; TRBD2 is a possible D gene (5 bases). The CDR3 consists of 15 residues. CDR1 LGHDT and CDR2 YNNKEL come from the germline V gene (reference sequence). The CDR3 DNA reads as TGTGCCAGCAGCCCCCGGACTTCTGTGGCCAACGTCCTGACTTTC. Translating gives CASSPRTSVANVLTF.

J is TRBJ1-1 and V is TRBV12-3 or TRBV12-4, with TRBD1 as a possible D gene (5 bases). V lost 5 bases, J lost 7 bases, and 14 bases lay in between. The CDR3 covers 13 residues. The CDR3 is CASSPGGPGEAFF. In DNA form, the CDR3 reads TGTGCCAGCAGTCCCGGGGGTCCCGGTGAAGCTTTCTTT.

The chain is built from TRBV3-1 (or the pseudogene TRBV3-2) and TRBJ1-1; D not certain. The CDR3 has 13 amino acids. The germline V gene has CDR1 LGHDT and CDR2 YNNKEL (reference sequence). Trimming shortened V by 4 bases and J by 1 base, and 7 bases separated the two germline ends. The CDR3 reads CASSPRRNTEAFF. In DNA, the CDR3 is TGTGCCAGCAGCCCCCGGAGGAACACTGAAGCTTTCTTT.

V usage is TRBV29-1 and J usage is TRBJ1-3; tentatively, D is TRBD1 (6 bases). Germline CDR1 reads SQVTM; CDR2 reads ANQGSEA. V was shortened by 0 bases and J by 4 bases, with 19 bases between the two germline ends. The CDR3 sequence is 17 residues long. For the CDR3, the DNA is TGCAGCGTTGAAGATTTCGGCAGGGGTAAGGGCGGAAACACCATATATTTT. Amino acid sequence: CSVEDFGRGKGGNTIYF.

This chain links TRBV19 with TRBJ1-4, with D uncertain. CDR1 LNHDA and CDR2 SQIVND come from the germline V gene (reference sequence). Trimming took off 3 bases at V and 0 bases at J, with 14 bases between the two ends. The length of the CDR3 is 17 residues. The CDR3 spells CASSINSWSSTNEKLFF. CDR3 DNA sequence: TGTGCCAGTAGTATCAACAGTTGGTCCTCAACTAATGAAAAACTGTTTTTT.

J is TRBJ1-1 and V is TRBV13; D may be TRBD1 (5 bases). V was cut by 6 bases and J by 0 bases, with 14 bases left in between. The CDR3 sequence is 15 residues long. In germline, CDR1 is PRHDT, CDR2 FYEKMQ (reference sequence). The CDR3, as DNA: TGTGCCAGCAGGAAAAACAGGATTATGAACACTGAAGCTTTCTTT. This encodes CASRKNRIMNTEAFF.

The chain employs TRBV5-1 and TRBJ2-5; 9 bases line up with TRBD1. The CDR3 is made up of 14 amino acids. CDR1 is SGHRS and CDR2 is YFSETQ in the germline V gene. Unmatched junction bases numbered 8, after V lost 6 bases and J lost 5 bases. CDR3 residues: CASKETGGMETQYF. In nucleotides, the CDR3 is TGCGCCAGCAAAGAGACAGGGGGTATGGAGACCCAGTACTTC.